The 31 T cell receptor beta chains given below trace back to one sample, sequenced in a study of cytomegalovirus exposure and HLA in healthy donors. The primer mix had 60 Vbeta and 13 Jbeta primers. Only in-frame clones appear in the TCRdb table, and some are missing; sequencing was by immunoSEQ multiplex PCR. The repertoire holds approximately 130,000 clones, with roughly 8.6% as singletons. Sample: PBMCs. The receptors were sampled from a woman between 40 and 50 years old in good health and CMV-seropositive.

The chain links TRBV18 to TRBJ1-4, with a tentative D call TRBD1 (5 bases). CDR1 and CDR2 from the germline V gene are KGHSH and LQKENI. The CDR3 covers 15 residues. V lost 3 bases, J lost 0 bases, and 8 bases lay in between. DNA of the CDR3: TGTGCCAGCTCACCCGACAGCACAACTAATGAAAAACTGTTTTTT. The encoded protein is CASSPDSTTNEKLFF.

This clone appeared a few times. The chain is built from TRBV5-1 and TRBJ1-1; 8 bases align to TRBD1. The CDR3 runs to 15 residues. V dropped 4 bases and J dropped 3; count of bases not matched to a gene: 8. In germline, CDR1 is SGHRS, CDR2 YFSETQ. DNA of the CDR3: TGCGCCAGCAGCGTGGACAGGGCGGCGGACACTGAAGCTTTCTTT. This gives the protein CASSVDRAADTEAFF.

In its sample, this clone was seen a few times. V is TRBV6-1 and J is TRBJ1-2, with TRBD1 as a possible D gene (6 bases). Germline lookup yields CDR1 MNHNS and CDR2 SASEGT. The CDR3 has 16 amino acids. V was clipped by 0 bases and J by 4 bases, with 15 bases between them. DNA of the CDR3: TGTGCCAGCAGTGAAGCTAGTGGGGGCGCAGGCTATGGCTACACCTTC. Translated: CASSEASGGAGYGYTF.

V usage is TRBV7-8 and J usage is TRBJ1-1; the D is unclear. V shed 3 bases and J shed 7 bases, with 15 bases lying between them. Germline CDR1 SGHVS, CDR2 FQNEAQ. The CDR3 extends over 14 amino acids. The CDR3: CASSFLRVGGEAFF. Here the CDR3 DNA reads TGTGCCAGCAGCTTCCTTCGAGTCGGTGGTGAAGCTTTCTTT.

This rearrangement joins TRBV9 to TRBJ2-7, with 8 bases matching TRBD1. Germline CDR1 and CDR2: SGDLS and YYNGEE. The CDR3 length is 14 residues. V gave up 4 bases and J gave up 3 bases; unmatched junction bases: 6. This chain's CDR3 is CASSPRTGNYEQYF. The DNA for the CDR3 is TGTGCCAGCAGCCCAAGGACAGGGAACTACGAGCAGTACTTC.

This clone came up a few times. This chain connects TRBV19 to TRBJ1-2; the D gene is possibly TRBD1 (5 bases). The ends were cut back, 3 bases at V and 1 base at J, with 9 bases in the middle. CDR3 length equals 14 residues. Per the germline V gene, CDR1 is LNHDA and CDR2 is SQIVND (reference sequence). The DNA for the CDR3 is TGTGCCAGTAGTATCACGACAGTTAACTATGGCTACACCTTC. As protein: CASSITTVNYGYTF. The full variable domain, in which reference TRBV19 and TRBJ1-2 provide the parts outside the CDR3, is DGGITQSPKYLFRKEGQNVTLSCEQNLNHDAMYWYRQDPGQGLRLIYYSQIVNDFQKGDIAEGYSVSREKKESFPLTVTSAQKNPTAFYLCASSITTVNYGYTFGSGTRLTVV.

The sample holds a few counts of this clone. CDR3 loop: CASRPIRGHTEAFF. In DNA form, the CDR3 reads TGTGCCAGCAGACCCATCAGGGGGCATACTGAAGCTTTCTTT. The chain joins TRBV2 to TRBJ1-1; the match to TRBD1 covers 8 bases. Trimming at V came to 6 bases and at J to 5 bases, leaving 8 bases not matched to a gene. CDR3 length: 14 residues. Germline-derived CDR1 and CDR2 are SNHLY and FYNNEI.

This clone was counted a few times. This CDR3 is CASSPNRVMGTEAFF. Written as DNA, the CDR3 is TGTGCCAGCAGCCCCAACAGGGTTATGGGGACTGAAGCTTTCTTT. The chain employs TRBV5-6 and TRBJ1-1; a possible D gene is TRBD1 (6 bases). V was cut by 4 bases and J by 5 bases, with 18 bases left in between. The CDR3 consists of 15 residues. Germline assignment: CDR1 SGHDT and CDR2 YYEEEE.

This clone was picked up a small number of times. J is TRBJ2-1 and V is TRBV9, with D maybe TRBD1 (6 bases). This CDR3 spans 12 amino acids. CDR1 is SGDLS, CDR2 YYNGEE, per germline. The V gene lost 3 bases and the J gene lost 14 bases, with 15 bases spanning the gap. CDR3 DNA sequence: TGTGCCAGCAGCGCCTTTACAGGGCTGAAGTTCTTC. It translates to CASSAFTGLKFF.

The DNA of the CDR3 is TGTGCCAGCAGCAGGGATTTGAATGAAAAACTGTTTTTT. Protein: CASSRDLNEKLFF. V gene TRBV6-4 combines with J gene TRBJ1-4, with D possibly matching TRBD1 (5 bases). V lost 6 bases to trimming and J lost 5 bases, with 10 bases between them. The germline gives CDR1 MRHNA, CDR2 SNTAGT. The CDR3 spans 13 residues.

This clone was found a few times. The chain is built from TRBV19 and TRBJ1-1, with 8 bases aligning to TRBD1. Unmatched junction bases numbered 6, after V lost 5 bases and J lost 1 base. Per the germline V gene, CDR1 is LNHDA and CDR2 is SQIVND (reference sequence). The CDR3 sequence is 15 residues long. CDR3 sequence (DNA): TGTGCCAGTAGTGACCGACAGGGGCGGAACACTGAAGCTTTCTTT. Translating gives CASSDRQGRNTEAFF.

The V and J genes are TRBV19 and TRBJ2-5; 11 bases agree with TRBD2. This CDR3 is built from 13 residues. J was trimmed by 2 bases and V by 7 bases; bases with no gene match: 0. CDR1 LNHDA and CDR2 SQIVND come from the germline V gene (reference sequence). CDR3 in amino acids: CASTSGGQETQYF. The CDR3 nucleotides are TGTGCCAGTACTAGCGGGGGGCAAGAGACCCAGTACTTC.

This clone was seen only once. The chain has TRBV7-6 and TRBJ1-1; 8 bases line up with TRBD1. CDR1 is SGHVS, CDR2 FNYEAQ, per germline. V shed 2 bases, J shed 0 bases, and the junction held 11 bases outside the gene matches. The CDR3 runs 18 residues. This chain's CDR3 is CASSLIGAGGMLNTEAFF. In DNA form, the CDR3 reads TGTGCCAGCAGCTTAATTGGGGCAGGGGGCATGTTGAACACTGAAGCTTTCTTT. Together with reference TRBV7-6 and TRBJ1-1, the CDR3 gives the full variable domain: GAGVSQSPRYKVTKRGQDVALRCDPISGHVSLYWYRQALGQGPEFLTYFNYEAQQDKSGLPNDRFSAERPEGSISTLTIQRTEQRDSAMYRCASSLIGAGGMLNTEAFFGQGTRLTVV.

This chain links TRBV10-1 with TRBJ2-7, with 12 positions matching TRBD1. Trimming cost V 7 bases and J 5 bases; bases outside gene matches: 6. Looked up from germline, CDR1 is WNHNN and CDR2 is SYGVQD (reference sequence). The CDR3 is made up of 14 amino acids. The CDR3 protein is CASNSGTGGNEQYF. The DNA for the CDR3 is TGCGCCAGCAATTCCGGGACAGGGGGCAACGAGCAGTACTTC.

This clone was seen only a few times. The chain links TRBV7-8 to TRBJ2-3; 7 bases are shared with TRBD1. The CDR3 sequence is 15 residues long. CDR1 is SGHVS, CDR2 FQNEAQ, per germline. V shed 2 bases and J 2 bases; nucleotides not matched to a gene: 4. The DNA of the CDR3 is TGTGCCAGCAGCTTAATGACAGGGAACACAGATACGCAGTATTTT. Amino acid sequence: CASSLMTGNTDTQYF.

In this sample, this clone turned up a few times. The chain combines TRBV2 with TRBJ1-1; no reliable D call. The CDR3 is 14 amino acids. Trimming took 8 bases from V and 0 from J, leaving 13 bases between them. CDR1 and CDR2 (germline): SNHLY, FYNNEI. DNA for the CDR3: TGTGCCAGCTTCGCGGCAGCTCTGAACACTGAAGCTTTCTTT. This translates into CASFAAALNTEAFF.

The rearrangement links TRBV6-6 to TRBJ1-2; 7 bases are shared with TRBD1. The germline gives CDR1 MNHNY, CDR2 SVGAGI (reference sequence). The CDR3 has 16 amino acids. Trimming removed 7 bases from V and 5 bases from J; junction bases left unmatched: 16. In DNA form, the CDR3 reads TGTGCCAGCAATCCGGAGGGGGCCAAAGGGGGATATGGCTACACCTTC. Translating it yields CASNPEGAKGGYGYTF.

The chain employs TRBV4-1 and TRBJ2-3; D gene unclear. Trimming stripped 4 bases from V and 0 bases from J, with 11 bases between. The CDR3 is 15 residues long. Per germline, CDR1 MGHRA and CDR2 YSYEKL. Written as DNA, the CDR3 is TGCGCCAGCAGCCTCCTGGCCGCCAGCACAGATACGCAGTATTTT. Amino acid sequence: CASSLLAASTDTQYF.

The chain combines TRBV5-1 with TRBJ2-1; tentative D call: TRBD1 (6 bases). The CDR3 length is 15 residues. Trimming removed 3 bases at V and 4 bases at J, with 14 bases between. The V gene's germline CDR1 is SGHRS and CDR2 YFSETQ. In DNA, the CDR3 is TGCGCCAGCAGCTCGGACAGTTGGACATACAATGAGCAGTTCTTC. Translating it yields CASSSDSWTYNEQFF.

This clone was seen a few times. V usage is TRBV4-2 and J usage is TRBJ2-7, with D possibly TRBD2 on 6 matching bases. Per germline, CDR1 LGHNA and CDR2 YNFKEQ. V was clipped by 0 bases and J by 6 bases, with 15 bases between them. The CDR3 loop spans 15 amino acids. The CDR3 loop is CASSQDPGVAFEQYF. For the CDR3, the DNA is TGTGCCAGCAGCCAAGATCCGGGGGTAGCCTTCGAGCAGTACTTC.

The rearrangement links TRBV2 to TRBJ2-3; 8 nucleotides agree with TRBD1. CDR3 size: 13 residues. The ends lost 6 bases at V and 8 bases at J; junction bases unmatched: 7. From germline, CDR1 is SNHLY and CDR2 FYNNEI. This CDR3 is CASSLDRGSTQYF. Here the CDR3 DNA reads TGTGCCAGCAGCCTTGACAGGGGAAGTACGCAGTATTTT.

This clone appeared a few times. The rearrangement joins TRBV19 to TRBJ2-7; D possibly corresponds to TRBD2 (5 bases). Germline V gene lookup returns CDR1 LNHDA and CDR2 SQIVND (reference sequence). V was clipped by 2 bases and J by 2 bases, with 10 bases between them. The CDR3 extends over 14 amino acids. This chain's CDR3 is CASSILAGTYEQYF. CDR3 DNA sequence: TGTGCCAGTAGTATACTGGCGGGCACCTACGAGCAGTACTTC.

This clone was seen more than once but under ten times. This sequence joins TRBV4-1 and TRBJ1-4; 8 bases agree with TRBD1. Germline CDR1 and CDR2: MGHRA and YSYEKL. The CDR3 sequence is 17 residues long. J gave up 0 bases and V 1 base, and 4 bases lay outside the gene matches. The CDR3 DNA sequence: TGCGCCAGCAGCCAAGGACAGGGGACAACAACTAATGAAAAACTGTTTTTT. This translates into CASSQGQGTTTNEKLFF.

The CDR3 here is CATSRDRGRVYEQYF. CDR3 coding DNA: TGTGCCACCAGCAGAGATCGAGGGAGGGTCTACGAGCAGTACTTC. J is TRBJ2-7 and V is TRBV15; TRBD2 matches 7 bases. Trimming took 0 bases from V and 3 from J; bases not matched to a gene: 5. This CDR3 has 15 amino acids. CDR1 and CDR2 from the germline V gene are LNHNV and YYDKDF (reference sequence).

V usage is TRBV18 and J usage is TRBJ1-1; D unclear. V lost 3 bases to trimming and J lost 4 bases, with 15 bases between them. CDR3 length equals 15 residues. Germline loops: CDR1 KGHSH, CDR2 LQKENI. CDR3 region: CASSPPVGEATEAFF. CDR3 sequence (DNA): TGTGCCAGCTCACCCCCCGTCGGCGAGGCCACTGAAGCTTTCTTT.

V is TRBV2 and J is TRBJ2-1; 9 nucleotides match TRBD2. V was clipped by 2 bases and J by 3 bases; unmatched bases: 5. This CDR3 has 16 amino acids. The V gene's germline CDR1 is SNHLY and CDR2 FYNNEI. The CDR3 DNA reads TGTGCCAGCAGTGAAATAGGCGGGGGGGACTACAATGAGCAGTTCTTC. This codes for CASSEIGGGDYNEQFF.

This chain connects TRBV2 to TRBJ2-3, with 7 bases aligning to TRBD2. In germline, CDR1 is SNHLY, CDR2 FYNNEI. V trimming: 6 bases; J trimming: 0 bases; junction bases outside the gene matches: 9. The CDR3 covers 16 residues. In nucleotides, the CDR3 is TGTGCCAGCAGGCCCCCTAGCGGCGCTAGCACAGATACGCAGTATTTT. It codes for CASRPPSGASTDTQYF.

This CDR3 is CASSARPGVYAFF. The CDR3, as DNA: TGCGCCAGCAGCGCCCGCCCAGGGGTCTATGCTTTCTTT. The gene calls are TRBV5-1 and TRBJ1-1; D might be TRBD1 (6 bases). The ends were cut back, 4 bases at V and 11 bases at J, with 18 bases in the middle. The CDR3 covers 13 residues. CDR1 SGHRS and CDR2 YFSETQ come from the germline V gene.

This clone was recorded a few times. DNA for the CDR3: TGTGCCAGCAGCCCGGCCCTAGATAGCAATGAGCAGTTCTTC. It translates to CASSPALDSNEQFF. The chain carries TRBV7-9 and TRBJ2-1, with D unresolved. Germline CDR1 SEHNR, CDR2 FQNEAQ (reference sequence). Deletions cut 5 bases from V and 6 bases from J, with 14 bases between. This CDR3 is built from 14 residues.

This clone occurred a few times. The rearrangement uses TRBV9 and TRBJ2-7; D might be TRBD1 (6 bases). Trimming pared 3 bases from V and 2 bases from J, leaving 12 bases between. CDR1 is SGDLS, CDR2 YYNGEE, per germline. The CDR3 sequence is 14 residues long. For the CDR3, the DNA is TGTGCCAGCAGCGATTCGGGACACACCTACGAGCAGTACTTC. It yields the protein CASSDSGHTYEQYF.

The sample holds a few counts of this clone. The chain joins TRBV28 to TRBJ1-6; 8 nucleotides agree with TRBD1. The germline V gene has CDR1 MDHEN and CDR2 SYDVKM. V lost 1 base, J lost 0 bases, and 11 bases stayed unmatched. The CDR3 runs to 20 residues. The CDR3 coding sequence is TGTGCCAGCAGTTTATATCCCGGGACAGGAGCGAGCTCCTATAATTCACCCCTCCACTTT. Translation gives CASSLYPGTGASSYNSPLHF. Together with reference TRBV28 and TRBJ1-6, the CDR3 gives the full variable domain: DVKVTQSSRYLVKRTGEKVFLECVQDMDHENMFWYRQDPGLGLRLIYFSYDVKMKEKGDIPEGYSVSREKKERFSLILESASTNQTSMYLCASSLYPGTGASSYNSPLHFGNGTRLTVT.